This passage covers 30 T cell receptor beta chains from one sample sequenced in a study of blood T cells in healthy people across ages. A second about 7 to 11 cycle PCR used barcoded and J-beta primers. TCRdb re-analysed the 5' RACE reads in MiXCR, keeping a single row per CDR3 protein. This table holds about 1 million distinct CDR3 sequences, roughly 45% found once. Sequencing used blood. Every receptor here comes from a woman aged 55-69 years in good health.

As to this clonotype: Relative to the germline gene, one junction end is altered; a read error may explain this. The V and J genes are TRBV5-5 and TRBJ2-3, with D hard to call. Germline V gene data show CDR1 as SGHKS and CDR2 as YYEKEE (reference sequence). The CDR3 is made up of 14 amino acids. In DNA, the CDR3 is TGTGCCGGCAGCTTGGATCTGACCACAGATACGCAGTATTTT. It encodes CAGSLDLTTDTQYF.

The table lists this clonotype with a few counts. J is TRBJ2-3 and V is TRBV5-6; the D gene could be TRBD1 or TRBD2 (6 bases each). The CDR3 loop spans 15 amino acids. V lost 3 bases and J 3 bases, leaving 14 bases between the germline ends. The V gene's germline CDR1 is SGHDT and CDR2 YYEEEE. CDR3 bases: TGTGCCAGCAGCTGGGCCGGAGGGGGAACAGATACGCAGTATTTT. This translates into CASSWAGGGTDTQYF. Drawing the rest from reference TRBV5-6 and TRBJ2-3, the complete variable domain is DAGVTQSPTHLIKTRGQQVTLRCSPKSGHDTVSWYQQALGQGPQFIFQYYEEEERQRGNFPDRFSGHQFPNYSSELNVNALLLGDSALYLCASSWAGGGTDTQYFGPGTRLTVL.

This clonotype was found a few times. The chain has TRBV7-9 and TRBJ2-7, with D uncertain. In germline, CDR1 is SEHNR, CDR2 FQNEAQ (reference sequence). Trimming shortened V by 1 base and J by 9 bases, and 13 bases separated the two germline ends. This CDR3 has 13 amino acids. CDR3 protein: CASSLGEVPRQYF. DNA of the CDR3: TGTGCCAGCAGCTTAGGAGAGGTACCAAGGCAGTACTTC.

CDR3 bases: TGTGCCAGCAGCGTAGCGGCGTCTGGTTACGAGCAGTACTTC. Protein: CASSVAASGYEQYF. V and J are TRBV9 and TRBJ2-7; D not resolved. Trimming pared 0 bases from V and 4 bases from J, leaving 11 bases between. The germline V gene encodes CDR1 SGDLS and CDR2 YYNGEE. CDR3 length: 14 residues.

This clonotype appeared a few times. The chain uses TRBV11-3 and TRBJ2-1; D might be TRBD1 (6 bases). Gene TRBJ2-7 matches the end of the DNA better, so the J call may be wrong. Germline CDR1 SGHNT, CDR2 YENEEA. The CDR3 has 15 residues. The CDR3 loop reads CASSVDRLSYNEQYF. The CDR3 nucleotides read TGTGCCAGCAGCGTCGACAGGTTGTCCTACAATGAGCAGTACTTC.

The gene calls are TRBV6-2 or TRBV6-3 and TRBJ2-7, with 7 bases matching TRBD2. Trimming removed 2 bases from V and 2 bases from J; junction bases left unmatched: 9. The CDR3 is made up of 16 amino acids. CDR1 is MNHEY and CDR2 is SVGEGT in the germline V gene. In nucleotides, the CDR3 is TGTGCCAGCAGTTACGCGGGAGTCTTGAGGCCCTACGAGCAGTACTTC. Its protein is CASSYAGVLRPYEQYF.

This clonotype was observed a few times. This chain joins TRBV27 and TRBJ2-6; no firm D call. CDR1 and CDR2 (germline): MNHEY, SMNVEV (reference sequence). Trimming stripped 4 bases from V and 0 bases from J, with 7 bases between. There are 15 residues in the CDR3. CDR3 DNA sequence: TGTGCCAGCAGTTCCCACTCCTCTGGGGCCAACGTCCTGACTTTC. Translated: CASSSHSSGANVLTF.

The chain carries TRBV9 and TRBJ2-5, with 14 bases aligning to TRBD2. Trimming removed 3 bases from V and 5 bases from J; junction bases left unmatched: 6. CDR3 length: 16 residues. Germline V lookup: CDR1 SGDLS, CDR2 YYNGEE. The CDR3 protein is CASSARLAGGPETQYF. Written as DNA, the CDR3 is TGTGCCAGCAGCGCACGACTAGCGGGAGGGCCGGAGACCCAGTACTTC.

The V and J genes are TRBV20-1 and TRBJ2-7; no clear D. CDR1 DFQATT and CDR2 SNEGSKA come from the germline V gene (reference sequence). This CDR3 contains 14 residues. V was pared by 5 bases and J by 2 bases, with 16 bases between. CDR3 nucleotide sequence: TGCAGTGCTGCCGACTCGGACGGTACCTACGAGCAGTACTTC. It translates to CSAADSDGTYEQYF.

V is TRBV6-2 or TRBV6-3 and J is TRBJ2-5; TRBD2 is a possible D gene (5 bases). The CDR3 is 14 amino acids. Germline V CDR1 and CDR2: MNHEY, SVGEGT. Trimming took 5 bases from V and 9 from J, leaving 19 bases between them. The CDR3 region has the DNA TGTGCCAGCAGTCCGAACGGATGGGTGGAGGCCCAGTACTTC. Protein product: CASSPNGWVEAQYF.

The chain recombines TRBV20-1 with TRBJ1-6; tentative D call: TRBD1 (5 bases). CDR1 is DFQATT and CDR2 is SNEGSKA in the germline V gene (reference sequence). V lost 4 bases and J 7 bases, leaving 14 bases between the germline ends. CDR3 length: 14 amino acids. The CDR3 region is CSATNRTGNSPLHF. CDR3 coding DNA: TGCAGTGCTACTAACAGGACTGGCAATTCACCCCTCCACTTT.

V usage is TRBV7-8 and J usage is TRBJ2-7, with D tentatively TRBD1 (5 bases). Deletions cut 1 base from V and 0 bases from J, with 10 bases between. This CDR3 spans 15 amino acids. Per germline, CDR1 SGHVS and CDR2 FQNEAQ. The CDR3 region is CASSLETASSYEQYF. The CDR3 DNA follows: TGTGCCAGCAGCTTAGAGACAGCGAGCTCCTACGAGCAGTACTTC.

This clonotype was observed a few times. The chain joins TRBV6-2 or TRBV6-3 to TRBJ2-7, with a tentative D call TRBD1 (5 bases). CDR1 and CDR2 from the germline V gene are MNHEY and SVGEGT. Trimming left V 7 bases short and J 5 bases short, with 21 bases between. This CDR3 is 15 amino acids long. CDR3 in DNA: TGTGCCAGCAATGCTCCGGGCAGGGTTTCCCACGAGCAGTACTTC. Translated, it gives CASNAPGRVSHEQYF.

J is TRBJ2-3 and V is TRBV12-3 or TRBV12-4, with 7 nucleotides matching TRBD2. Trimming cost V 0 bases and J 0 bases; bases outside gene matches: 6. CDR3 length: 17 amino acids. The CDR3 loop is CASSLAGAGVSTDTQYF. The DNA for the CDR3 is TGTGCCAGCAGTTTAGCCGGGGCGGGAGTCAGCACAGATACGCAGTATTTT.

J is TRBJ1-2 and V is TRBV5-1; unclear D gene. The V end was cut by 1 base, the J end by 1 base, with 8 bases between. The germline V gene encodes CDR1 SGHRS and CDR2 YFSETQ. CDR3 length: 14 amino acids. CDR3 amino acids: CASSLTFYNYGYTF. Written as DNA, the CDR3 is TGCGCCAGCAGCTTGACGTTTTATAACTATGGCTACACCTTC.

V is TRBV6-6 and J is TRBJ2-1; 8 bases line up with TRBD2. The CDR3 loop spans 16 amino acids. Germline lookup yields CDR1 MNHNY and CDR2 SVGAGI (reference sequence). Losses at the gene ends were 5 bases for V and 3 bases for J; bases not matched to a gene: 9. The CDR3 coding sequence is TGTGCCAGCAGTCATCCCGTAGCGGGGATCTACAATGAGCAGTTCTTC. This codes for CASSHPVAGIYNEQFF.

The V gene is TRBV5-5, the J gene TRBJ1-4; D remains ambiguous. Trimming removed 0 bases at V and 12 bases at J, with 15 bases between. The CDR3 runs to 14 residues. From germline, CDR1 is SGHKS and CDR2 YYEKEE (reference sequence). CDR3 sequence reads: CASSLAHQNEELFF. Written as DNA, the CDR3 is TGTGCCAGCAGCTTGGCTCACCAGAACGAAGAACTGTTTTTT.

This clonotype was found many times. This chain connects TRBV7-9 to TRBJ2-1; 7 nucleotides match TRBD2. Trimming at V came to 5 bases and at J to 6 bases, leaving 4 bases not matched to a gene. This CDR3 spans 13 amino acids. CDR1 and CDR2 (germline): SEHNR, FQNEAQ (reference sequence). CDR3 sequence (DNA): TGTGCCAGCAGCCCCCGGACTAGCAATGAGCAGTTCTTC. This encodes CASSPRTSNEQFF.

Only a few counts were recorded for this clonotype. The chain carries TRBV4-2 and TRBJ2-2, with D perhaps TRBD2 (6 bases). The germline gives CDR1 LGHNA, CDR2 YNFKEQ. This CDR3 region has 15 residues. V gave up 1 base and J gave up 5 bases, with 11 bases separating them. The CDR3 sequence: CASSQGGSGTGELFF. CDR3 bases: TGTGCCAGCAGCCAAGGGGGGAGCGGGACCGGGGAGCTGTTTTTT.

CDR3 amino acids: CATDKGRNYGYTF. The DNA for the CDR3 is TGTGCCACCGACAAAGGACGGAACTATGGCTACACCTTC. The chain carries TRBV28 and TRBJ1-2; no clear D. The CDR3 has 13 amino acids. V gave up 10 bases and J gave up 2 bases, with 14 bases separating them. Germline values: CDR1 MDHEN, CDR2 SYDVKM.

This chain links TRBV9 with TRBJ2-3; maybe TRBD2 (6 bases). In germline, CDR1 is SGDLS, CDR2 YYNGEE. This CDR3 is 15 amino acids long. Between the trimmed V and J ends, which lost 0 bases and 4 bases, there was a span of 12 bases. CDR3 nucleotides: TGTGCCAGCAGCGTAGATGAGCGGGCGGCAGATACGCAGTATTTT. Translation gives CASSVDERAADTQYF.

The chain carries TRBV9 and TRBJ2-7; weak D call: TRBD2 (5 bases). This CDR3 has 16 amino acids. The V and J ends lost 2 bases and 3 bases respectively, with 18 bases between them. Germline CDR1 and CDR2: SGDLS and YYNGEE. Here the CDR3 DNA reads TGTGCCAGCAGCGTGGATCTAGCTAACCCTTTCTACGAGCAGTACTTC. It encodes CASSVDLANPFYEQYF.

CDR3 nucleotide sequence: TGTGCCATCAGTCAGCAGGAGACGGGGGATACGCAGTATTTT. As protein: CAISQQETGDTQYF. The gene calls are TRBV10-3 and TRBJ2-3, with a possible D match to TRBD2 (5 bases). The CDR3 is 14 amino acids. The germline V gene encodes CDR1 ENHRY and CDR2 SYGVKD. V lost 5 bases, J lost 6 bases, and 15 bases lay in between.

The chain has TRBV7-2 and TRBJ2-3; the D gene is possibly TRBD2 (5 bases). Trimming took off 5 bases at V and 0 bases at J, with 9 bases between the two ends. This CDR3 region has 14 residues. Germline V CDR1 and CDR2: SGHTA, FQGNSA. CDR3 coding DNA: TGTGCCAGCAGCCCTAGCTCAAGCACAGATACGCAGTATTTT. Translating it yields CASSPSSSTDTQYF.

This chain joins TRBV27 and TRBJ2-7; 11 bases line up with TRBD1. Looked up from germline, CDR1 is MNHEY and CDR2 is SMNVEV (reference sequence). This CDR3 has 14 residues. V gave up 5 bases and J gave up 7 bases; unmatched junction bases: 7. The CDR3 is CASSPRTGGNEQYF. The CDR3 coding sequence is TGTGCCAGCAGTCCGAGGACAGGGGGCAATGAGCAGTACTTC.

This chain uses TRBV5-1 with TRBJ1-1; D gene uncertain. V shed 5 bases and J shed 5 bases, with 10 bases lying between them. CDR3 size: 12 residues. Germline V CDR1 and CDR2: SGHRS, YFSETQ. The CDR3 nucleotides read TGCGCCAGCAGGGAATTGGATACTGAAGCTTTCTTT. Encoded protein: CASRELDTEAFF.

The chain links TRBV5-5 to TRBJ2-5, with 10 bases matching TRBD1. The DNA end lines up better with TRBJ2-7; the J call may be wrong. CDR1 and CDR2 (germline): SGHKS, YYEKEE (reference sequence). CDR3 length: 16 amino acids. The CDR3 spells CASSGRDRGLGYEQYF. CDR3 in DNA: TGTGCCAGCAGCGGCCGGGACAGGGGTCTCGGCTACGAGCAGTACTTC.

Only one count was recorded for this clonotype. The V gene is TRBV24-1, the J gene TRBJ2-7; TRBD2 agrees at 7 bases. Per the germline V gene, CDR1 is KGHDR and CDR2 is SFDVKD. The trim removed 5 bases at V and 0 bases at J, leaving 21 bases unmatched. CDR3 length: 20 residues. CDR3 nucleotides: TGTGCCACCAGTGGATTACCTGGGGATAAAAAGCGGGATAGCTCCTACGAGCAGTACTTC. Its protein is CATSGLPGDKKRDSSYEQYF.

This clonotype was found a few times. J is TRBJ2-3 and V is TRBV9; D is undetermined. Germline V gene data show CDR1 as SGDLS and CDR2 as YYNGEE. The CDR3 consists of 14 residues. Trimming took 0 bases from V and 1 from J, leaving 6 bases between them. As DNA, the CDR3 is TGTGCCAGCAGCGTAGCCATCGGCACAGATACGCAGTATTTT. This encodes CASSVAIGTDTQYF.

The V gene is TRBV20-1, the J gene TRBJ2-1, with TRBD2 identical over 15 bases. Germline V gene lookup returns CDR1 DFQATT and CDR2 SNEGSKA (reference sequence). CDR3 length: 14 residues. With V trimmed by 5 bases and J by 4 bases, 0 bases remained unmatched. CDR3 in amino acids: CSAGLAGGYNEQFF. CDR3 bases: TGCAGTGCTGGACTAGCGGGAGGGTACAATGAGCAGTTCTTC.